This T cell receptor beta chain appears in the sequencing data of a study of spatial heterogeneity in lung cancer. Study-level background: Sequencing consistently turned up more beta-chain sequences than alpha-chain sequences. Study outcomes and limitations: Compared with follow-up, resection was when ubiquitous expanded tumor TCRs appeared in blood more.

Time point defined: sample taken at primary tumor resection. TCRs were sequenced from unsorted whole RNA of tumor, nontumor lung or PBMC. The donors, 70 to 80 patients with untreated early-stage non-small cell lung cancer, provided the samples. This clonotype was seen at least ten times. As yet, its antigen is unknown. V was pared by 6 bases and J by 7 bases, with 24 bases between. Germline loops: CDR1 MNHEY, CDR2 SVGEGT. CDR3 length equals 16 residues. A unique molecular identifier was attached to every TCR cDNA molecule. TCRdb re-analysed the 5' RACE reads in MiXCR, keeping a single row per CDR3 protein. The table records about 39,000 distinct CDR3 sequences, 5.8% of them present only once.

The specimen was PBMCs, collected at surgery. V gene TRBV6-2 or TRBV6-3 combines with J gene TRBJ2-5; TRBD2 is a possible D gene (6 bases). The TCR was taken from a male donor with early-stage non-small cell lung cancer. This CDR3 is CASRDLETSSRGTQYF. CDR3 DNA: TGTGCCAGCAGGGACCTCGAGACTAGTTCTAGGGGGACCCAGTACTTC.